This T cell receptor beta chain was captured by sequencing in a study of blood T cell repertoires in COVID-19. Using immunoSEQ multiplex PCR, the repertoire was profiled, and TCRdb retains in-frame clones only, with some absent. The sample includes approximately 240,000 clones, 83% of them seen just once. The CDR3 has 17 amino acids. V was trimmed by 5 bases and J by 2 bases, leaving 22 bases between them. Germline CDR1 MNHEY, CDR2 SMNVEV (reference sequence). The TCR comes from a human donor in a cohort sampled during active COVID-19. The source material was peripheral blood. The rearrangement uses TRBV27 and TRBJ2-7; TRBD1 might be the D (5 bases). CDR3 DNA sequence: TGTGCCAGCAGTACCAGACTCAGGGTTAGGACCCCCTACGAGCAGTACTTC. Residues: CASSTRLRVRTPYEQYF.